This TCR beta chain was profiled in a study of B cell selection in AIRE deficiency. Notes on the study in general: About a third of healthy-shared Treg sequences were found among patient Tconv cells.

The sorted conventional CD4 T cells were gated as CD4+CD127+. Here immunoSEQ multiplex PCR was the method, and the copy in TCRdb shows in-frame clones only, minus some. The table lists tens of thousands of clones, 95% to 98% of them singletons. This CDR3 is built from 14 residues. Per the germline V gene, CDR1 is LNHDA and CDR2 is SQIVND (reference sequence). V trimming: 5 bases; J trimming: 6 bases; junction bases outside the gene matches: 4. Of note for this clone: The antigen remains undetermined.

The chain is built from TRBV19 and TRBJ2-1; 10 positions agree with TRBD2. Sequencing was performed on conventional CD4+ T cells sorted from PBMCs. This receptor was obtained from a human donor with AIRE deficiency. The CDR3 is CASSASGRFNEQFF. DNA for the CDR3: TGTGCCAGTAGTGCTAGCGGGAGATTCAATGAGCAGTTCTTC.